A single sample gave rise to the 32 T cell receptor beta chains below, sequenced in a study of glioma-infiltrating T cells after dendritic cell vaccination. Time point denoted: after dendritic cell vaccination, including at tumor progression/relapse. Profiling relied on immunoSEQ multiplex PCR, and the TCRdb table lists in-frame clones only, not all of them. Among more than 85,000 clones listed, around 87% were seen once. The starting material was blood, obtained after dendritic cell vaccination. These receptors all stem from a human donor with glioblastoma.

The genes are TRBV6-6 and TRBJ2-2, with 8 bases aligning to TRBD1. The CDR3 length is 15 residues. V shed 8 bases, J shed 0 bases, and the junction held 5 bases outside the gene matches. CDR1 and CDR2 from the germline V gene are MNHNY and SVGAGI (reference sequence). Here the CDR3 reads CASLKGQANTGELFF. The CDR3, as DNA: TGTGCCAGCTTAAAGGGACAGGCGAACACCGGGGAGCTGTTTTTT.

The rearrangement links TRBV5-1 to TRBJ1-6, with D unclear. Germline V lookup: CDR1 SGHRS, CDR2 YFSETQ. V lost 0 bases, J lost 10 bases, and 20 bases lay in between. The CDR3 runs 17 residues. CDR3 residues: CASSLGGGPGSDSPLHF. CDR3 nucleotides: TGCGCCAGCAGCTTGGGGGGAGGGCCTGGTTCGGACTCACCCCTCCACTTT.

CDR3 in DNA: TGTGCCAGCTCACCCGGGACAGGGACCCATCAGCCCCAGCATTTT. This codes for CASSPGTGTHQPQHF. The V call is TRBV18, the J call TRBJ1-5; 9 nucleotides match TRBD1. CDR1 and CDR2 (germline): KGHSH, LQKENI. The CDR3 contains 15 residues. V was pared by 3 bases and J by 5 bases, with 5 bases of the junction left unmatched. The full variable domain, rest sourced from reference TRBV18 and TRBJ1-5, is NAGVMQNPRHLVRRRGQEARLRCSPMKGHSHVYWYRQLPEEGLKFMVYLQKENIIDESGMPKERFSAEFPKEGPSILRIQQVVRGDSAAYFCASSPGTGTHQPQHFGDGTRLSIL.

This rearrangement joins TRBV9 to TRBJ1-1; 11 positions agree with TRBD1. With 0 bases clipped from V and 1 base from J, the junction kept 5 bases outside the gene matches. The CDR3 loop spans 17 amino acids. From germline, CDR1 is SGDLS and CDR2 YYNGEE. The chain's CDR3 is CASSVGGQGVQNTEAFF. CDR3 sequence (DNA): TGTGCCAGCAGCGTAGGGGGACAGGGGGTCCAGAACACTGAAGCTTTCTTT.

The J gene is TRBJ1-5, the V gene TRBV30; no clear D gene. Germline V gives CDR1 GTSNPN, CDR2 SVGIG (reference sequence). The CDR3 length is 15 residues. V was pared by 0 bases and J by 1 base, with 10 bases between. CDR3 sequence: CAWSVHSNSNQPQHF. CDR3 in DNA: TGTGCCTGGAGTGTACACAGCAACAGCAATCAGCCCCAGCATTTT.

The rearrangement joins TRBV30 to TRBJ2-7, with D possibly matching TRBD2 (7 bases). The CDR3 sequence is 14 residues long. V lost 3 bases and J lost 6, with 18 bases in between. Germline values: CDR1 GTSNPN, CDR2 SVGIG (reference sequence). In DNA, the CDR3 is TGTGCCTGGAGCATCTTGGGGGGCGGGAGCGAGCAGTACTTC. Translating gives CAWSILGGGSEQYF.

The table lists this clone with a count of one. The chain recombines TRBV19 with TRBJ1-5; D is uncertain. The CDR3 is 14 amino acids. V lost 3 bases to trimming and J lost 11 bases, with 17 bases between them. The germline V gene has CDR1 LNHDA and CDR2 SQIVND (reference sequence). As DNA, the CDR3 is TGTGCCAGTAGTATCGGCCGGGATACAGAGGCCCAGCATTTT. Amino acids: CASSIGRDTEAQHF.

This chain uses TRBV29-1 with TRBJ1-1, with D perhaps matching TRBD1 (5 bases). Germline CDR1 is SQVTM and CDR2 is ANQGSEA. The CDR3 has 14 residues. The V end was cut by 8 bases, the J end by 1 base, with 17 bases between. The CDR3, as DNA: TGCAGCTGCCGAACAGTAGGGGAGAACACTGAAGCTTTCTTT. Protein: CSCRTVGENTEAFF.

The chain recombines TRBV9 with TRBJ2-3; 11 nucleotides match TRBD2. Per the germline V gene, CDR1 is SGDLS and CDR2 is YYNGEE. This CDR3 has 20 amino acids. Trimming took 3 bases from V and 3 from J; bases not matched to a gene: 18. The DNA for the CDR3 is TGTGCCAGCAGCGCCTCTAGCGGGGGGTTAGGAACTGGGGAAACAGATACGCAGTATTTT. Residues: CASSASSGGLGTGETDTQYF. Variable domain in full (rest from reference TRBV9 and TRBJ2-3): DSGVTQTPKHLITATGQRVTLRCSPRSGDLSVYWYQQSLDQGLQFLIQYYNGEERAKGNILERFSAQQFPDLHSELNLSSLELGDSALYFCASSASSGGLGTGETDTQYFGPGTRLTVL.

The count of this clone is one. This CDR3 is CASSDRGFGSGELFF. The CDR3 DNA reads TGTGCCAGCAGTGACAGGGGTTTCGGGTCCGGGGAGCTGTTTTTT. The chain links TRBV25-1 to TRBJ2-2, with D possibly TRBD1 on 6 matching bases. The CDR3 is 15 residues long. Trimming took 3 bases from V and 6 from J, leaving 14 bases between them. Germline V lookup: CDR1 MGHDK, CDR2 SYGVNS. The complete variable domain, with remaining parts taken from reference TRBV25-1 and TRBJ2-2, reads EADIYQTPRYLVIGTGKKITLECSQTMGHDKMYWYQQDPGMELHLIHYSYGVNSTEKGDLSSESTVSRIRTEHFPLTLESARPSHTSQYLCASSDRGFGSGELFFGEGSRLTVL.

This chain joins TRBV30 and TRBJ1-1, with D possibly matching TRBD1 (6 bases). Germline CDR1 reads GTSNPN; CDR2 reads SVGIG (reference sequence). V was cut by 0 bases and J by 3 bases, with 17 bases left in between. The CDR3 length is 16 residues. The CDR3 here is CAWSVRKGGGDTEAFF. The DNA for the CDR3 is TGTGCCTGGAGTGTACGAAAAGGGGGAGGGGACACTGAAGCTTTCTTT.

The rearrangement uses TRBV9 and TRBJ2-7, with D possibly being TRBD2 (6 bases). The CDR3 contains 13 residues. Trimming pared 4 bases from V and 6 bases from J, leaving 14 bases between. CDR1 is SGDLS, CDR2 YYNGEE, per germline. In nucleotides, the CDR3 is TGTGCCAGCAGCTCCTCGGGGGTCTCCGAGCAGTACTTC. This sequence encodes CASSSSGVSEQYF. Drawing the rest from reference TRBV9 and TRBJ2-7, the complete variable domain is DSGVTQTPKHLITATGQRVTLRCSPRSGDLSVYWYQQSLDQGLQFLIQYYNGEERAKGNILERFSAQQFPDLHSELNLSSLELGDSALYFCASSSSGVSEQYFGPGTRLTVT.

The chain couples TRBV6-1 to TRBJ2-7; possibly TRBD2 for D (5 bases). The length of the CDR3 is 11 residues. V gave up 6 bases and J gave up 4 bases, with 7 bases separating them. The germline V gene encodes CDR1 MNHNS and CDR2 SASEGT. CDR3 amino acids: CASRDSYEQYF. CDR3 DNA sequence: TGTGCCAGCAGGGACTCTTACGAGCAGTACTTC.

This clone has a handful of counts. The sample carries other DNA sequences with the same CDR3. V and J are TRBV19 and TRBJ1-2; no reliable D call. Germline assignment: CDR1 LNHDA and CDR2 SQIVND (reference sequence). The V gene lost 3 bases and the J gene lost 8 bases, with 7 bases spanning the gap. The CDR3 runs to 11 residues. In DNA form, the CDR3 reads TGTGCCAGTAGTATCCGGGGAGGCTACACCTTC. Translated: CASSIRGGYTF.

The rearrangement uses TRBV2 and TRBJ1-4, with TRBD1 identical over 7 bases. This CDR3 spans 15 amino acids. Unmatched junction bases numbered 6, after V lost 6 bases and J lost 2 bases. Per the germline V gene, CDR1 is SNHLY and CDR2 is FYNNEI. In DNA form, the CDR3 reads TGTGCCAGCAGGGCAGGGGGGTCGACTAATGAAAAACTGTTTTTT. Its protein is CASRAGGSTNEKLFF.

Comments on this clone: One junction end does not reproduce the germline sequence, and a read error may be involved. Other DNA sequences in this specimen translate into the identical CDR3. This chain uses TRBV5-8 with TRBJ1-6; TRBD1 might be the D (5 bases). The CDR3 contains 14 residues. Germline V gene lookup returns CDR1 SGHTS and CDR2 YDEGEE. The CDR3 region is CASSLAGWNSPLHF. CDR3 DNA: TGTGCCAGCAGCTTGGCAGGGTGGAATTCCCCCCTCCACTTT.

DNA of the CDR3: TGTGCCAGCAGCTTGGGACAGGGTTGGAACACTGAAGCTTTCTTT. This codes for CASSLGQGWNTEAFF. The chain carries TRBV5-6 and TRBJ1-1; TRBD1 matches 7 bases. This CDR3 region has 15 residues. Trimming took 0 bases from V and 1 from J; bases not matched to a gene: 3. Germline CDR1 and CDR2: SGHDT and YYEEEE.

The gene calls are TRBV27 and TRBJ1-2, with TRBD1 identical over 8 bases. The CDR3 loop spans 13 amino acids. V shed 3 bases, J shed 8 bases, and the junction held 5 bases outside the gene matches. Per the germline V gene, CDR1 is MNHEY and CDR2 is SMNVEV (reference sequence). The CDR3 region has the DNA TGTGCCAGCAGTTTCCGACAGGGGTCAGGCTACACCTTC. Protein sequence: CASSFRQGSGYTF.

The chain uses TRBV7-8 and TRBJ2-1; 9 nucleotides match TRBD2. CDR1 is SGHVS, CDR2 FQNEAQ, per germline. The CDR3 consists of 16 residues. The V and J ends lost 6 bases and 2 bases, in that order; junction bases with no gene match: 8. CDR3 bases: TGTGCCAGCAGGGACGATAGCGGGGGAGCCTACAATGAGCAGTTCTTC. It encodes CASRDDSGGAYNEQFF.

In its sample, this clone was seen a few times. The genes are TRBV5-6 and TRBJ2-7; tentatively, D is TRBD2 (7 bases). The CDR3 consists of 15 residues. V shed 0 bases and J shed 12 bases, with 22 bases lying between them. Per the germline V gene, CDR1 is SGHDT and CDR2 is YYEEEE. The CDR3: CASSLGGGATRGWYF. The CDR3 DNA sequence: TGTGCCAGCAGCTTGGGTGGGGGGGCCACGAGGGGATGGTACTTC.

The chain is built from TRBV2 and TRBJ2-7; maybe TRBD1 (5 bases). V was pared by 6 bases and J by 1 base, with 7 bases between. Looked up from germline, CDR1 is SNHLY and CDR2 is FYNNEI. CDR3 length: 12 amino acids. The CDR3, as DNA: TGTGCCAGCAGCACAGGTTCCTACGAGCAGTACTTC. Amino acid sequence: CASSTGSYEQYF.

The chain recombines TRBV4-1 with TRBJ2-3, with 8 positions matching TRBD2. V lost 6 bases, J lost 5 bases, and 13 bases stayed unmatched. The CDR3 consists of 16 residues. The germline V gene encodes CDR1 MGHRA and CDR2 YSYEKL. The CDR3 nucleotides are TGCGCCAGCAGGAGGAGCGACGGGGGGGCTGGAGATACGCAGTATTTT. Its translation: CASRRSDGGAGDTQYF.

The chain joins TRBV2 to TRBJ1-4, with D possibly TRBD1 on 6 matching bases. Trimming left V 4 bases short and J 4 bases short, with 7 bases between. Germline CDR1 and CDR2: SNHLY and FYNNEI. The CDR3 covers 13 residues. The CDR3 loop is CASSAGVNEKLFF. CDR3 DNA: TGTGCCAGCAGTGCAGGGGTTAATGAAAAACTGTTTTTT.

Here the CDR3 reads CASSLPLGTGITGELFF. The CDR3 region has the DNA TGTGCCAGCAGCTTACCTCTTGGGACAGGGATTACCGGGGAGCTGTTTTTT. The chain links TRBV11-2 to TRBJ2-2, with 9 nucleotides matching TRBD1. The V segment lost 2 bases and the J segment 5 bases; nucleotides outside the gene matches: 9. The CDR3 has 17 amino acids. Germline V gene lookup returns CDR1 SGHAT and CDR2 FQNNGV.

The V call is TRBV10-3, the J call TRBJ2-7, with a tentative D call TRBD2 (6 bases). Germline V CDR1 and CDR2: ENHRY, SYGVKD. Trimming took 10 bases from V and 4 from J, leaving 14 bases between them. The CDR3 consists of 12 residues. This CDR3 reads CATTGLSYEQYF. Here the CDR3 DNA reads TGTGCCACCACGGGACTCTCGTACGAGCAGTACTTC.

CDR3 amino acids: CASSISDRGEEQYF. DNA of the CDR3: TGTGCCAGCAGCATCTCCGACAGGGGTGAGGAGCAGTACTTC. The rearrangement joins TRBV7-6 to TRBJ2-7; TRBD1 matches at 8 bases. The CDR3 is made up of 14 amino acids. The ends lost 5 bases at V and 7 bases at J; junction bases unmatched: 10. The germline V gene has CDR1 SGHVS and CDR2 FNYEAQ.

V and J are TRBV7-2 and TRBJ2-7; the match to TRBD2 covers 7 bases. V trimming: 1 base; J trimming: 2 bases; junction bases outside the gene matches: 8. Germline V gene lookup returns CDR1 SGHTA and CDR2 FQGNSA. The CDR3 loop spans 16 amino acids. Here the CDR3 DNA reads TGTGCCAGCAGCTTAGACGGGACTACAAAAACCTACGAGCAGTACTTC. Its protein is CASSLDGTTKTYEQYF.

This rearrangement joins TRBV6-1 to TRBJ1-4; no clear D gene. The germline V gene encodes CDR1 MNHNS and CDR2 SASEGT. V was clipped by 7 bases and J by 5 bases, with 11 bases between them. The CDR3 is made up of 13 amino acids. This CDR3 is CASTRDSNEKLFF. CDR3 nucleotides: TGTGCCAGCACCCGGGATTCAAATGAAAAACTGTTTTTT.

A few counts support this clone. The rearrangement links TRBV5-1 to TRBJ1-1; weak D call: TRBD1 (6 bases). Germline values: CDR1 SGHRS, CDR2 YFSETQ. This CDR3 is 13 amino acids long. V was pared by 7 bases and J by 2 bases, with 12 bases between. Here the CDR3 DNA reads TGCGCCAGCTCGGGGGGGGCAAACACTGAAGCTTTCTTT. As protein: CASSGGANTEAFF.

A remark on this clone: The same CDR3 also results from other DNA sequences found in this sample. The V call is TRBV5-1, the J call TRBJ2-1, with 7 bases aligning to TRBD2. Germline CDR1 and CDR2: SGHRS and YFSETQ. The CDR3 covers 15 residues. V was pared by 2 bases and J by 2 bases, with 4 bases of the junction left unmatched. DNA of the CDR3: TGCGCCAGCAGCTTAGAGGGAGGGACCTACAATGAGCAGTTCTTC. It yields the protein CASSLEGGTYNEQFF.

The rearrangement uses TRBV5-8 and TRBJ1-2, with 7 bases identical to TRBD1. The V gene end was trimmed by 4 bases and the J gene end by 7 bases; junction bases not matched to a gene: 10. Germline CDR1 is SGHTS and CDR2 is YDEGEE. The CDR3 spans 14 residues. This chain's CDR3 is CASSPRQGLSGYTF. The CDR3 DNA follows: TGTGCCAGCAGCCCGAGACAGGGTCTTAGTGGCTACACCTTC.

This clone was recorded only once. V gene TRBV5-4 combines with J gene TRBJ1-4; TRBD1 matches 9 bases. Germline CDR1 SGHNT, CDR2 YYREEE (reference sequence). CDR3 length equals 14 residues. Unmatched junction bases numbered 4, after V lost 3 bases and J lost 7 bases. CDR3: CASSSGTGREKLFF. CDR3 bases: TGTGCCAGCAGCTCCGGGACAGGGCGTGAAAAACTGTTTTTT.